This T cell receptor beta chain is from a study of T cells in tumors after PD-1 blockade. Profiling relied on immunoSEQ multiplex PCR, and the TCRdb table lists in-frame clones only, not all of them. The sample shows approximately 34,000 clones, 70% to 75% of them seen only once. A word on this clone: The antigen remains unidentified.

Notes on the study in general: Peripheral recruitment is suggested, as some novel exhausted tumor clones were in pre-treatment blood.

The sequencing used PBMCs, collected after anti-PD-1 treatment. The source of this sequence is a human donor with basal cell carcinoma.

The CDR3, as DNA: TGTGCCACCAGTGACCAGGGCCTATCCGAGCAGTACTTC. Protein sequence: CATSDQGLSEQYF. The V call is TRBV24-1, the J call TRBJ2-7; weak D call: TRBD1 (5 bases). Germline CDR1 is KGHDR and CDR2 is SFDVKD. Trimming removed 4 bases from V and 6 bases from J, with 12 bases in between. This CDR3 has 13 amino acids.